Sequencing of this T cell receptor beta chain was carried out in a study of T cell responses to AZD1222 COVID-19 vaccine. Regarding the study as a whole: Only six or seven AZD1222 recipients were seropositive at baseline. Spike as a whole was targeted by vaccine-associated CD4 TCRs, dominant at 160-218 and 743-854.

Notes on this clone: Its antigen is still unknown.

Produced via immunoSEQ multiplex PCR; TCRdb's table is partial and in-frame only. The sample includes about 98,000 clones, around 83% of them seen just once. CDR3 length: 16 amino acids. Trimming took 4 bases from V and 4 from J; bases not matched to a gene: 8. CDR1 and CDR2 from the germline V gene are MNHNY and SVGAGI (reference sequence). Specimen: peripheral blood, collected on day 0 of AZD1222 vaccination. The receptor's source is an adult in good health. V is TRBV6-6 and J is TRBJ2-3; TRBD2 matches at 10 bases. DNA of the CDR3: TGTGCCAGCAGTTGGTATAGCGGGAGGTTCTCAGATACGCAGTATTTT. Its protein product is CASSWYSGRFSDTQYF.